This passage covers 13 T cell receptor beta chains from one sample sequenced in a study of radiotherapy plus CTLA-4 blockade in lung cancer. Only in-frame clones appear in the TCRdb table, and some are missing; sequencing was by immunoSEQ multiplex PCR. Of tens of thousands of clones listed, 70% to 85% were seen once; the top ten hold 7% to 9.5%. Sequences were derived from peripheral blood, sampled from a patient treated with radiotherapy plus ipilimumab. These receptors were obtained from a human donor with non-small cell lung cancer who had stable disease on radiotherapy plus ipilimumab.

V usage is TRBV11-2 and J usage is TRBJ1-5; 11 bases are shared with TRBD1. The CDR3 length is 17 residues. V lost 3 bases, J lost 1 base, and 5 bases stayed unmatched. Germline V gene sequence: CDR1 SGHAT, CDR2 FQNNGV. Written as DNA, the CDR3 is TGTGCCAGCAGCTTCGGGACAGGGGGATGGAGCAATCAGCCCCAGCATTTT. Amino acid sequence: CASSFGTGGWSNQPQHF.

The chain couples TRBV6-5 to TRBJ2-5; 8 bases agree with TRBD2. The trim removed 4 bases at V and 6 bases at J, leaving 10 bases unmatched. This CDR3 has 15 amino acids. The germline V gene encodes CDR1 MNHEY and CDR2 SVGAGI. The CDR3 loop is CASSSDGGAGQTQYF. The CDR3 coding sequence is TGTGCCAGCAGTTCGGACGGGGGGGCCGGTCAGACCCAGTACTTC.

The chain is built from TRBV27 and TRBJ2-7; D remains ambiguous. V was shortened by 2 bases and J by 1 base, with 9 bases between the two germline ends. Germline CDR1 and CDR2: MNHEY and SMNVEV (reference sequence). The CDR3 length is 14 residues. For the CDR3, the DNA is TGTGCCAGCAGTTTAGTACCCGGATCCTACGAGCAGTACTTC. Translated, it gives CASSLVPGSYEQYF.

V and J are TRBV6-5 and TRBJ1-6, with D possibly matching TRBD1 (5 bases). The V gene's germline CDR1 is MNHEY and CDR2 SVGAGI. V lost 2 bases to trimming and J lost 8 bases, with 13 bases between them. CDR3 length equals 15 residues. The CDR3 DNA sequence: TGTGCCAGCAGTTACCAACACGGGGCGGATTCACCCCTCCACTTT. The encoded protein is CASSYQHGADSPLHF.

This sequence joins TRBV19 and TRBJ2-2, with unresolved D. V was cut by 7 bases and J by 0 bases, with 12 bases left in between. The CDR3 length is 15 residues. Germline V gives CDR1 LNHDA, CDR2 SQIVND (reference sequence). CDR3 loop: CASNLAASNTGELFF. The CDR3 DNA is TGTGCCAGTAATCTGGCGGCATCGAACACCGGGGAGCTGTTTTTT.

This chain uses TRBV27 with TRBJ2-7; TRBD2 aligns across 8 bases. The J segment lost 4 bases and the V segment lost 5 bases, leaving 16 bases of the junction unmatched. Germline CDR1 is MNHEY and CDR2 is SMNVEV (reference sequence). CDR3 size: 17 residues. The CDR3 is CASSTPGRGVPFYEQYV. The CDR3 DNA reads as TGTGCCAGCAGTACCCCCGGGAGGGGCGTCCCTTTTTACGAGCAGTACGTC.

There are a few counts of this clone. The chain joins TRBV7-2 to TRBJ2-4; 9 bases agree with TRBD1. The ends lost 7 bases at V and 9 bases at J; junction bases unmatched: 13. Germline CDR1 reads SGHTA; CDR2 reads FQGNSA. This CDR3 contains 15 residues. CDR3 residues: CASTLGNRGQGIQYF. In DNA, the CDR3 is TGTGCCAGCACCCTGGGGAACAGGGGGCAGGGCATTCAGTACTTC.

This clone came up once. This rearrangement joins TRBV5-4 to TRBJ1-6; D might be TRBD1 (6 bases). Trimming cost V 4 bases and J 7 bases, with 18 bases left between them. The CDR3 extends over 16 amino acids. Germline values: CDR1 SGHNT, CDR2 YYREEE (reference sequence). The CDR3 loop reads CASSVDRPFGNSPLHF. CDR3 DNA sequence: TGTGCCAGCAGCGTAGACAGGCCTTTTGGGAATTCACCCCTCCACTTT.

This chain joins TRBV7-2 and TRBJ2-3; D is uncertain. CDR3 length: 15 amino acids. Trimming took 3 bases from V and 2 from J, leaving 12 bases between them. From germline, CDR1 is SGHTA and CDR2 FQGNSA. CDR3 residues: CASSLVIQFTDTQYF. The CDR3 coding sequence is TGTGCCAGCAGCTTGGTCATTCAGTTCACAGATACGCAGTATTTT.

This sequence joins TRBV6-4 and TRBJ1-1, with a weak D call TRBD1 (6 bases). V was shortened by 6 bases and J by 0 bases, with 11 bases between the two germline ends. Germline CDR1 MRHNA, CDR2 SNTAGT. The CDR3 runs to 14 residues. DNA of the CDR3: TGTGCCAGCAGCGCGACAGGCCTGAACACTGAAGCTTTCTTT. It is translated as CASSATGLNTEAFF.

The chain uses TRBV2 and TRBJ1-6; D call uncertain. The CDR3 covers 14 residues. Trimming left V 5 bases short and J 9 bases short, with 14 bases between. Germline values: CDR1 SNHLY, CDR2 FYNNEI. The CDR3 DNA sequence: TGTGCCAGCAGTCGGGGTGTAAGTACTTCACCCCTCCACTTT. This encodes CASSRGVSTSPLHF.

The chain joins TRBV19 to TRBJ2-7; a weak D match, TRBD1 (5 bases). Germline V gene lookup returns CDR1 LNHDA and CDR2 SQIVND (reference sequence). The CDR3 spans 13 residues. The ends were cut back, 6 bases at V and 3 bases at J, with 12 bases in the middle. For the CDR3, the DNA is TGTGCCAGTAGCCCCAGGGTGTTCTACGAGCAGTACTTC. It is translated as CASSPRVFYEQYF.

The chain recombines TRBV18 with TRBJ2-5; D is unclear. V was cut by 3 bases and J by 1 base, with 12 bases left in between. This CDR3 is built from 15 residues. Germline CDR1 KGHSH, CDR2 LQKENI. The CDR3 here is CASSPVASAQETQYF. CDR3 DNA sequence: TGTGCCAGCTCACCCGTGGCGTCAGCCCAAGAGACCCAGTACTTC.